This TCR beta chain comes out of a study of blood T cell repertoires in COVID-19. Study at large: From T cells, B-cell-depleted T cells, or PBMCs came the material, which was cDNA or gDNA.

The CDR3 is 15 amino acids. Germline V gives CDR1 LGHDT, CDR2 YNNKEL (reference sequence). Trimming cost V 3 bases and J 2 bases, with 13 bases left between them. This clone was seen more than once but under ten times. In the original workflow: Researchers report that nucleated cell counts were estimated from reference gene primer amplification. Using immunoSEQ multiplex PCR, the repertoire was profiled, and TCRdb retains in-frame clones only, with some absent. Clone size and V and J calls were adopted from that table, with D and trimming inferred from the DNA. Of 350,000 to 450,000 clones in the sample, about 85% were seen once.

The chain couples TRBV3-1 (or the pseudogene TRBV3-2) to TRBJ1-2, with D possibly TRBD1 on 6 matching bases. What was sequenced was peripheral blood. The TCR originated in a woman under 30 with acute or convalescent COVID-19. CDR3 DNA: TGTGCCAGCAGCCATACAGGGATAGGGAACTATGGCTACACCTTC. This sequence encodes CASSHTGIGNYGYTF.